The 11 T cell receptor beta chains below were found in one sample sequenced in a study of beta chain features in type 1 diabetes. These TCRs' antigens remain unknown. Regarding the study as a whole: Among patients with Type 1 diabetes, TCRB CDR3s were moderately but significantly shorter in every one of the four CD4+ subsets.

Expressed TCRB transcripts got sequenced, as all isolated RNA was reverse transcribed. Repertoires were generated with immunoSEQ multiplex PCR, while TCRdb's copy carries only in-frame clones and drops some. The data hold about 660,000 clones, with more than 13% observed a single time. Sequenced: naive CD4+ T cells from blood. These receptors all come from a man between 18 and 29 years old with type 1 diabetes.

J is TRBJ2-5 and V is TRBV2, with D maybe TRBD2 (6 bases). Germline loops: CDR1 SNHLY, CDR2 FYNNEI. There are 12 residues in the CDR3. V dropped 7 bases and J dropped 4 bases, with 10 bases sitting between them. Here the CDR3 reads CASITSSETQYF. In nucleotides, the CDR3 is TGTGCCAGCATTACTAGCTCAGAGACCCAGTACTTC.

This clone came up a few times. CDR3: CAISESGAIETQYF. The CDR3 DNA reads TGTGCCATCAGTGAGTCCGGGGCGATAGAGACCCAGTACTTC. The chain links TRBV10-3 to TRBJ2-5, with D possibly being TRBD1 or TRBD2 (5 bases each). The V gene lost 0 bases and the J gene lost 4 bases, with 9 bases spanning the gap. Germline V gene sequence: CDR1 ENHRY, CDR2 SYGVKD. CDR3 size: 14 residues.

With regard to this clone: Other nucleotide sequences in the sample specify the same CDR3. The chain employs TRBV30 and TRBJ2-7; D is unresolved. V was pared by 2 bases and J by 3 bases, with 8 bases between. This CDR3 is built from 12 residues. Germline-derived CDR1 and CDR2 are GTSNPN and SVGIG (reference sequence). Here the CDR3 DNA reads TGTGCCTGGAGTCGGCTTAGCTACGAGCAGTACTTC. It codes for CAWSRLSYEQYF.

This sequence joins TRBV11-2 and TRBJ2-6; D possibly corresponds to TRBD2 (5 bases). This CDR3 region has 14 residues. CDR1 and CDR2 from the germline V gene are SGHAT and FQNNGV. Trimming removed 8 bases from V and 0 bases from J, with 8 bases in between. The CDR3 here is CASFRDSGANVLTF. In DNA form, the CDR3 reads TGTGCCAGCTTCCGGGACTCTGGGGCCAACGTCCTGACTTTC.

This clone was seen more than once but under ten times. The V call is TRBV19, the J call TRBJ2-3; perhaps D is TRBD1 or TRBD2 (5 bases each). This CDR3 has 14 amino acids. In germline, CDR1 is LNHDA, CDR2 SQIVND (reference sequence). The V end lost 9 bases, the J end lost 2 bases, and 15 bases lay between the germline ends. The chain's CDR3 is CASRDGIHTDTQYF. CDR3 in DNA: TGTGCCAGCCGGGACGGAATTCACACAGATACGCAGTATTTT.

This clone was seen a handful of times. The chain links TRBV10-3 to TRBJ2-2; no definite D call. This CDR3 comprises 12 residues. Between the trimmed V and J ends, which lost 7 bases and 1 base, there was a span of 4 bases. Germline values: CDR1 ENHRY, CDR2 SYGVKD. The CDR3 region has the DNA TGTGCCATCACTGTGAACACCGGGGAGCTGTTTTTT. Protein: CAITVNTGELFF.

Only a few counts were recorded for this clone. The chain carries TRBV29-1 and TRBJ2-3, with TRBD2 matching over 14 bases. The V segment lost 3 bases and the J segment 6 bases; nucleotides outside the gene matches: 5. The CDR3 loop spans 15 amino acids. CDR1 SQVTM and CDR2 ANQGSEA come from the germline V gene. CDR3 protein: CSVDSTSGRGDTQYF. The CDR3 coding sequence is TGCAGCGTTGACTCGACTAGCGGGAGGGGTGATACGCAGTATTTT.

This clone was recorded a few times. The chain carries TRBV30 and TRBJ2-7; 9 bases line up with TRBD1. This CDR3 is built from 16 residues. CDR1 GTSNPN and CDR2 SVGIG come from the germline V gene (reference sequence). J was trimmed by 7 bases and V by 3 bases; bases with no gene match: 16. CDR3 in amino acids: CAWSATGGVKSGEQYF. CDR3 sequence (DNA): TGTGCCTGGAGCGCCACAGGGGGCGTTAAGTCGGGGGAGCAGTACTTC.

There are a few counts of this clone. V usage is TRBV7-2 and J usage is TRBJ2-3; 12 nucleotides align to TRBD2. With 5 bases clipped from V and 1 base from J, the junction kept 1 base outside the gene matches. Germline V gene data show CDR1 as SGHTA and CDR2 as FQGNSA. CDR3 length: 15 residues. The CDR3 region has the DNA TGTGCCAGCAGCCGGACTAGCGGGGGCACAGATACGCAGTATTTT. Translating it yields CASSRTSGGTDTQYF.

This clone turned up a few times. The rearrangement joins TRBV6-1 to TRBJ1-5; 8 nucleotides agree with TRBD1. The CDR3 runs 17 residues. Trimming removed 2 bases from V and 5 bases from J; junction bases left unmatched: 11. Germline V CDR1 and CDR2: MNHNS, SASEGT. This CDR3 reads CASSEPQGARADQPQHF. The CDR3 DNA reads TGTGCCAGCAGTGAACCGCAGGGGGCGAGGGCGGATCAGCCCCAGCATTTT.

CDR3 loop: CASSPETGLDTGELFF. CDR3 sequence (DNA): TGCGCCAGCAGCCCGGAAACAGGGCTGGACACCGGGGAGCTGTTTTTT. This chain connects TRBV5-1 to TRBJ2-2; tentative D call: TRBD1 (6 bases). CDR1 and CDR2 (germline): SGHRS, YFSETQ. V lost 4 bases and J lost 3, with 16 bases in between. The length of the CDR3 is 16 residues.